A single sample is the source of the 19 T cell receptor beta chains below, sequenced in a study of regulatory T cells in long-lasting Graves disease. The sample's time point: newly diagnosed GD, antithyroid drugs for less than 3 months. RNA from PBMCs was the source of the TCR library. Arm-PCR of CDR3 regions and iRepertoire HTBI primers were used to build TCR beta libraries. TCRdb independently ran MiXCR on the multiplex PCR reads; one entry per CDR3 protein. The sample contains fewer than 450,000 distinct CDR3 sequences, about 15% of which appear only once. In addition, the sample was reused for a study of T cells in Graves' hyperthyroidism and ophthalmopathy.

The specimen was peripheral blood mononuclear cells (PBMCs), collected at new diagnosis, from a patient treated with antithyroid drugs. These receptors came from a woman aged 40 to 55 with Graves disease.

Regarding this clonotype: A much larger clone differs from this one at a single base, so this may be a read error. The J gene is TRBJ2-1, the V gene TRBV6-2 or TRBV6-3; 8 bases are shared with TRBD1. V trimming: 7 bases; J trimming: 9 bases; junction bases outside the gene matches: 17. CDR3 size: 16 residues. Germline-derived CDR1 and CDR2 are MNHEY and SVGEGT. The CDR3 DNA reads as TGTGCCAGCAATGCGCGGACAGGGTACCCTGACACTGAGCAGTTCTTC. The encoded protein is CASNARTGYPDTEQFF.

This clonotype has more than one count but fewer than ten. The chain employs TRBV3-1 and TRBJ2-7; D perhaps matches TRBD1 (5 bases). V was pared by 0 bases and J by 1 base, with 16 bases between. Looked up from germline, CDR1 is LGHDT and CDR2 is YNNKEL (reference sequence). CDR3 length equals 17 residues. CDR3 in DNA: TGTGCCAGCAGCCAAGATTTGTTGGGGCAGGTATCCTACGAGCAGTACTTC. Protein product: CASSQDLLGQVSYEQYF.

This chain links TRBV6-1 with TRBJ2-2; D call uncertain. The CDR3 is 14 residues long. With 7 bases removed from V and 5 bases from J, the gap between germline ends came to 14 bases. Looked up from germline, CDR1 is MNHNS and CDR2 is SASEGT. CDR3 nucleotides: TGTGCCAGCACGATATCCGACTCGACCGGGGAGCTGTTTTTT. Amino acid sequence: CASTISDSTGELFF.

In its sample, this clonotype was seen many times. This rearrangement joins TRBV20-1 to TRBJ2-1, with D possibly TRBD1 on 6 matching bases. Per the germline V gene, CDR1 is DFQATT and CDR2 is SNEGSKA (reference sequence). This CDR3 is built from 12 residues. V lost 0 bases to trimming and J lost 6 bases, with 6 bases between them. This CDR3 reads CSAREGGNEQFF. In nucleotides, the CDR3 is TGCAGTGCTAGAGAAGGGGGCAATGAGCAGTTCTTC.

The chain recombines TRBV5-6 with TRBJ2-2, with D maybe TRBD2 (5 bases). V lost 4 bases, J lost 4 bases, and 23 bases lay in between. In germline, CDR1 is SGHDT, CDR2 YYEEEE. The length of the CDR3 is 18 residues. In DNA, the CDR3 is TGTGCCAGCAGCCCCTCGTTTTGGGCGGGCCGATCCACCGGGGAGCTGTTTTTT. Its translation is CASSPSFWAGRSTGELFF.

This clonotype was picked up many times. V is TRBV7-2 and J is TRBJ2-1, with unresolved D. Germline-derived CDR1 and CDR2 are SGHTA and FQGNSA. The CDR3 has 15 residues. V was cut by 1 base and J by 1 base, with 8 bases left in between. The CDR3 bases are TGTGCCAGCAGCTTAGTTGCAGGATCCTACAATGAGCAGTTCTTC. This encodes CASSLVAGSYNEQFF.

This clonotype has just a few counts. Given a much more abundant clone one base away, this may be a read error. The chain uses TRBV7-9 and TRBJ2-7, with 7 nucleotides matching TRBD2. This CDR3 has 16 residues. In germline, CDR1 is SEHNR, CDR2 FQNEAQ (reference sequence). Here the CDR3 reads CASSLEAGTISYEQHF. The CDR3 DNA reads as TGTGCCAGCAGCTTAGAGGCCGGGACTATCTCCTACGAGCAGCACTTC.

This clonotype was counted at least ten times. The chain has TRBV28 and TRBJ2-1; 11 bases agree with TRBD2. J gave up 2 bases and V 3 bases, and 15 bases lay outside the gene matches. From germline, CDR1 is MDHEN and CDR2 SYDVKM. The CDR3 consists of 20 residues. CDR3 amino acids: CASSFRLLAGEGRAYNEQFF. CDR3 nucleotides: TGTGCCAGCAGTTTTCGCCTACTAGCGGGAGAGGGGCGGGCCTACAATGAGCAGTTCTTC.

This clonotype was seen many times. V and J are TRBV30 and TRBJ2-7; perhaps TRBD1 as D (6 bases). V lost 5 bases, J lost 7 bases, and 12 bases lay in between. CDR1 GTSNPN and CDR2 SVGIG come from the germline V gene (reference sequence). This CDR3 comprises 11 residues. CDR3 DNA sequence: TGTGCCTGGGGACAAACAGGGGAGCAGTACTTC. Its protein product is CAWGQTGEQYF.

This clonotype was found many times. The chain uses TRBV20-1 and TRBJ2-7, with 10 bases lining up with TRBD1. This CDR3 is built from 15 residues. In germline, CDR1 is DFQATT, CDR2 SNEGSKA (reference sequence). V shed 5 bases and J 3 bases; nucleotides not matched to a gene: 10. The CDR3 sequence: CSAPPRDRGLYEQYF. The CDR3 nucleotides read TGCAGTGCTCCGCCGCGGGACAGGGGCCTCTACGAGCAGTACTTC.

This clonotype has ten or more counts. V is TRBV28 and J is TRBJ2-1, with D perhaps given as TRBD1 or TRBD2 (6 bases each). The CDR3 totals 17 residues. Germline V gene lookup returns CDR1 MDHEN and CDR2 SYDVKM. V lost 4 bases and J 7 bases, leaving 23 bases between the germline ends. CDR3 sequence (DNA): TGTGCCAGCAGTTCTGGGGAGGCGGGGAGGACAGTAAATGAGCAGTTCTTC. It codes for CASSSGEAGRTVNEQFF. Full variable domain (remainder filled in from reference TRBV28 and TRBJ2-1): DVKVTQSSRYLVKRTGEKVFLECVQDMDHENMFWYRQDPGLGLRLIYFSYDVKMKEKGDIPEGYSVSREKKERFSLILESASTNQTSMYLCASSSGEAGRTVNEQFFGPGTRLTVL.

The chain joins TRBV4-1 to TRBJ2-3; 10 nucleotides line up with TRBD2. The CDR3 sequence is 19 residues long. The junction had 14 bases not matched to a gene; V was cut back by 4 bases and J by 1 base. Germline CDR1 reads MGHRA; CDR2 reads YSYEKL. The CDR3, as DNA: TGCGCCAGCAGCCTTACGAACCCCGGGACTAGCGAAGGCACAGATACGCAGTATTTT. Protein sequence: CASSLTNPGTSEGTDTQYF.

A word on this clonotype: A much larger clone lies a single base off, so this may be a read error. V usage is TRBV24-1 and J usage is TRBJ2-3; TRBD1 agrees at 8 bases. The CDR3 has 16 amino acids. CDR1 KGHDR and CDR2 SFDVKD come from the germline V gene. The CDR3 DNA is TGTGCCACCAGTGACGGACCAGGGGGCGACGCAGATACGCGGTATTTT. Its protein product is CATSDGPGGDADTRYF.

This clonotype was seen a few times. The V gene is TRBV9, the J gene TRBJ2-7; 13 nucleotides agree with TRBD2. CDR3 size: 16 residues. CDR1 and CDR2 (germline): SGDLS, YYNGEE. J lost 5 bases, V lost 0 bases, and 5 bases had no gene match. The CDR3 DNA is TGTGCCAGCAGCGTAGAGGGACTAGCGGGGTTGGACGAGCAGTACTTC. It encodes CASSVEGLAGLDEQYF.

The chain employs TRBV7-6 and TRBJ2-1, with a tentative D call TRBD1 (5 bases). The CDR3 contains 14 residues. V was cut by 1 base and J by 10 bases, with 14 bases left in between. Looked up from germline, CDR1 is SGHVS and CDR2 is FNYEAQ. The CDR3 nucleotides are TGTGCCAGCAGCTTAGGGGGCCTGCAGAACGAGCAGTTCTTC. Protein product: CASSLGGLQNEQFF.

This clonotype was observed at least ten times. This chain connects TRBV30 to TRBJ2-1; D is unclear. CDR3 length: 13 residues. The V gene lost 0 bases and the J gene lost 8 bases, with 11 bases spanning the gap. From germline, CDR1 is GTSNPN and CDR2 SVGIG (reference sequence). The CDR3 here is CAWSVVGVDEQFF. As DNA, the CDR3 is TGTGCCTGGAGTGTCGTTGGGGTGGATGAGCAGTTCTTC.

This clonotype has a count of ten or more. The DNA for the CDR3 is TGTGCCAGCAGTCATAGCGGGGGGGTCTCCTACGAGCAGTACTTC. It encodes CASSHSGGVSYEQYF. This chain links TRBV12-3 or TRBV12-4 with TRBJ2-7; 11 bases are a match to TRBD2. V shed 5 bases and J 0 bases; nucleotides not matched to a gene: 3. This CDR3 is 15 amino acids long.

This clonotype appeared many times. The chain couples TRBV20-1 to TRBJ1-2; no definite D call. CDR3 length equals 12 residues. Trimming left V 3 bases short and J 2 bases short, with 7 bases between. Germline V CDR1 and CDR2: DFQATT, SNEGSKA (reference sequence). The chain's CDR3 is CSASEGNYGYTF. The CDR3 DNA sequence: TGCAGTGCTAGTGAGGGAAACTATGGCTACACCTTC.

The sample holds a few counts of this clonotype. J is TRBJ2-1 and V is TRBV20-1; no reliable D call. Per the germline V gene, CDR1 is DFQATT and CDR2 is SNEGSKA (reference sequence). With 1 base removed from V and 1 base from J, the gap between germline ends came to 11 bases. This CDR3 contains 15 residues. CDR3 nucleotide sequence: TGCAGTGCTAGAGTCCGCGGCAGGTCCTACAATGAGCAGTTCTTC. Protein sequence: CSARVRGRSYNEQFF.